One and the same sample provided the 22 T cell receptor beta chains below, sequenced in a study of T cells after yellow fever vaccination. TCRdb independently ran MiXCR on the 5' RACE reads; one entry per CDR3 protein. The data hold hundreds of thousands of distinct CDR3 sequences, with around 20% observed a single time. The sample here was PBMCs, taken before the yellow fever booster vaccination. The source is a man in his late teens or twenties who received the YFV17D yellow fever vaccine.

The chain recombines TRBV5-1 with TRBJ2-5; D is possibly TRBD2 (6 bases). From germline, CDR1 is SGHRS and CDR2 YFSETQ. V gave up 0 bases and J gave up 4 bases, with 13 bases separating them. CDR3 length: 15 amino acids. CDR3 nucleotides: TGCGCCAGCAGCTTGGGGTCTAGCGTTGGAGAGACCCAGTACTTC. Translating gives CASSLGSSVGETQYF. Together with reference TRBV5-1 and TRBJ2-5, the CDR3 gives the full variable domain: KAGVTQTPRYLIKTRGQQVTLSCSPISGHRSVSWYQQTPGQGLQFLFEYFSETQRNKGNFPGRFSGRQFSNSRSEMNVSTLELGDSALYLCASSLGSSVGETQYFGPGTRLLVL.

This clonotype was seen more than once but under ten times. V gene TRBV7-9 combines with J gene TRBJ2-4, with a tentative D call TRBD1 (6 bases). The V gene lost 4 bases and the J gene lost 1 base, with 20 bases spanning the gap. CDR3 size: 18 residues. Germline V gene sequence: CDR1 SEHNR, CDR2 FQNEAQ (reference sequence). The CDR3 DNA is TGTGCCAGCAGCTCGAACCCACCAGGGGTTGGGGCCAAAAACATTCAGTACTTC. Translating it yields CASSSNPPGVGAKNIQYF. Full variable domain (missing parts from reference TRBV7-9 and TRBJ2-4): DTGVSQNPRHKITKRGQNVTFRCDPISEHNRLYWYRQTLGQGPEFLTYFQNEAQLEKSRLLSDRFSAERPKGSFSTLEIQRTEQGDSAMYLCASSSNPPGVGAKNIQYFGAGTRLSVL.

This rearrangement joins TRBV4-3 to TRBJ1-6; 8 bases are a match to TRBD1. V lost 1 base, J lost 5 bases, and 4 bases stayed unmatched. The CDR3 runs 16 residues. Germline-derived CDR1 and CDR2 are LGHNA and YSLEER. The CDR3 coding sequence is TGCGCCAGCAGCCAAGTAGTGGACAGGGATAATTCACCCCTCCACTTT. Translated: CASSQVVDRDNSPLHF.

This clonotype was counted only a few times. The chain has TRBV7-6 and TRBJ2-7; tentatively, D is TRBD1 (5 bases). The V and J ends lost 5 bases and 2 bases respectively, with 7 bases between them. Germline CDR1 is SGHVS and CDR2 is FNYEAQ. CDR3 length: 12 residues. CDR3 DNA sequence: TGTGCCAGCAGCGCAGGGCCCTACGAGCAGTACGTC. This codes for CASSAGPYEQYV.

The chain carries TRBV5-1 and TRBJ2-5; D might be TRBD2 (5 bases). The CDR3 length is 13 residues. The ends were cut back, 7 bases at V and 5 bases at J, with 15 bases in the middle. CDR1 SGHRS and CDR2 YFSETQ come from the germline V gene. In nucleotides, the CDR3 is TGCGCCAGCGAGAAGGGAGATGGTGAGACCCAGTACTTC. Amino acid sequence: CASEKGDGETQYF.

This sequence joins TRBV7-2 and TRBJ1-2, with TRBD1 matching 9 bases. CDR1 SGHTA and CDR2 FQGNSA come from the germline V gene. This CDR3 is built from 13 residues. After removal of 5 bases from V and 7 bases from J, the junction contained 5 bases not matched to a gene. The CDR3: CASSRDRESGYTF. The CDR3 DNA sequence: TGTGCCAGCAGCCGGGACAGGGAGAGTGGCTACACCTTC. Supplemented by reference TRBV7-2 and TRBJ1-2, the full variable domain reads GAGVSQSPSNKVTEKGKDVELRCDPISGHTALYWYRQSLGQGLEFLIYFQGNSAPDKSGLPSDRFSAERTGGSVSTLTIQRTQQEDSAVYLCASSRDRESGYTFGSGTRLTVV.

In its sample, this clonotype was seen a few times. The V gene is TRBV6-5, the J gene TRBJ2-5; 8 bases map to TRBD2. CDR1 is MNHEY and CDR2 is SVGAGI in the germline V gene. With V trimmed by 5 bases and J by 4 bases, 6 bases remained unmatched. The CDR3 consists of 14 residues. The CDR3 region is CASSGRGGGETQYF. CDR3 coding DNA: TGTGCCAGCAGTGGACGGGGGGGTGGAGAGACCCAGTACTTC.

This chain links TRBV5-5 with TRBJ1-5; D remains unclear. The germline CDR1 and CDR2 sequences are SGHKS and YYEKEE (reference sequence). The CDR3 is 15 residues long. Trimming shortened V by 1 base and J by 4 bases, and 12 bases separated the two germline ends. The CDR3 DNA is TGTGCCAGCAGCTTGTTTGGCTCCCAAAATCAGCCCCAGCATTTT. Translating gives CASSLFGSQNQPQHF.

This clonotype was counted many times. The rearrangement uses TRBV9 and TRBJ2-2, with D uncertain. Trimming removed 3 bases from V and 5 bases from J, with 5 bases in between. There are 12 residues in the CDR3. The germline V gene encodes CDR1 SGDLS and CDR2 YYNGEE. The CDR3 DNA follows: TGTGCCAGCAGCGGGAGAACCGGGGAGCTGTTTTTT. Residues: CASSGRTGELFF.

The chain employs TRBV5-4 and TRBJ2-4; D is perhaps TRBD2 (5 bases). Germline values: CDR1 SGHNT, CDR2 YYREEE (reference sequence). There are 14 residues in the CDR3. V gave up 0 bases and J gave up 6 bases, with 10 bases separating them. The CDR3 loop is CASSLGGLGNIQYF. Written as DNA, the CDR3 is TGTGCCAGCAGCTTGGGAGGACTGGGAAACATTCAGTACTTC. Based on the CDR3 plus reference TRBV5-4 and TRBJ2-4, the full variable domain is ETGVTQSPTHLIKTRGQQVTLRCSSQSGHNTVSWYQQALGQGPQFIFQYYREEENGRGNFPPRFSGLQFPNYSSELNVNALELDDSALYLCASSLGGLGNIQYFGAGTRLSVL.

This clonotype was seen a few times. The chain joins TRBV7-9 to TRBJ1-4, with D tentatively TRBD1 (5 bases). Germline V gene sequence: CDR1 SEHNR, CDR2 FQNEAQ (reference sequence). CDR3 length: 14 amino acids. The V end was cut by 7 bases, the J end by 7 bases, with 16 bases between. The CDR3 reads CASTAVGGGEKLFF. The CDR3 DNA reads TGTGCCAGCACCGCGGTGGGCGGGGGTGAAAAACTGTTTTTT.

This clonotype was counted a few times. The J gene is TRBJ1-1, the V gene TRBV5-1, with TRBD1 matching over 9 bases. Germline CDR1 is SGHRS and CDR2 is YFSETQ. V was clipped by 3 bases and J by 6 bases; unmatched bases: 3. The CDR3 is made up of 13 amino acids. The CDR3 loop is CASSSGTGSEAFF. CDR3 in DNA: TGCGCCAGCAGCTCGGGGACAGGGTCTGAAGCTTTCTTT.

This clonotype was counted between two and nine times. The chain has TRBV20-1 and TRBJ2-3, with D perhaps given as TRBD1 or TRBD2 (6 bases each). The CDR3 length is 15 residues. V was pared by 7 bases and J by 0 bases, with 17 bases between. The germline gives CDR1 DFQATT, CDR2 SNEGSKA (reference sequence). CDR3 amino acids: CSGNPGALSTDTQYF. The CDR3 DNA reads TGCAGTGGGAATCCGGGGGCTCTAAGCACAGATACGCAGTATTTT.

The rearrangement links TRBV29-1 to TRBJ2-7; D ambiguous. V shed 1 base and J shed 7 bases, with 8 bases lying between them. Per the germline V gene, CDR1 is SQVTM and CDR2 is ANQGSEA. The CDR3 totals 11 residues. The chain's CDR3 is CSVEVLGEQYF. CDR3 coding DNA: TGCAGCGTTGAAGTCCTGGGAGAGCAGTACTTC.

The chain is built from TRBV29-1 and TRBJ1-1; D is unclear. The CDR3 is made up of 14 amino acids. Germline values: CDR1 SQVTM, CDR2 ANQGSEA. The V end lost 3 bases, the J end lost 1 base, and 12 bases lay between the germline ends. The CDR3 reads CSVEGRVANTEAFF. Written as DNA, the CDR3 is TGCAGCGTTGAGGGAAGGGTGGCGAACACTGAAGCTTTCTTT. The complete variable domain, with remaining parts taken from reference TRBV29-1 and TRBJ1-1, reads SAVISQKPSRDICQRGTSLTIQCQVDSQVTMMFWYRQQPGQSLTLIATANQGSEATYESGFVIDKFPISRPNLTFSTLTVSNMSPEDSSIYLCSVEGRVANTEAFFGQGTRLTVV.

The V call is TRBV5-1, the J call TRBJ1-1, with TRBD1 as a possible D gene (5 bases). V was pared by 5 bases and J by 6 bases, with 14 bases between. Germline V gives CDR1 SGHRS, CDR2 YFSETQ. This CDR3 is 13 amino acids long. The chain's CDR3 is CASRSGPGAEAFF. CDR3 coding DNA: TGCGCCAGCAGAAGTGGTCCGGGGGCTGAAGCTTTCTTT.

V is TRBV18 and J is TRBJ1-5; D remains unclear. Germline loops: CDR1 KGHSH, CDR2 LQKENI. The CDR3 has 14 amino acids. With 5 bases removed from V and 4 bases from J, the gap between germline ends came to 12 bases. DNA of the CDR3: TGTGCCAGCTCAAGCGCGGGGTTGAATCAGCCCCAGCATTTT. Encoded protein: CASSSAGLNQPQHF.

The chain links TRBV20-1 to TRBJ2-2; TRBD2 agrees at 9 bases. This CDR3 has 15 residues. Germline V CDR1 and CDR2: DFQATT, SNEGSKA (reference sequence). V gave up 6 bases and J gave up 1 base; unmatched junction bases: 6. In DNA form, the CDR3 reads TGCAGTGCCCCTAGCGGGGCGGAGAACACCGGGGAGCTGTTTTTT. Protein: CSAPSGAENTGELFF.

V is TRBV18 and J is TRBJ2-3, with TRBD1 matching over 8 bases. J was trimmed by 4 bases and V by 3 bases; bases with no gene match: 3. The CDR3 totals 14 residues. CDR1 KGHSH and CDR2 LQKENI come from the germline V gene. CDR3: CASSPQGAADTQYF. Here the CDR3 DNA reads TGTGCCAGCTCACCCCAGGGGGCGGCAGATACGCAGTATTTT.

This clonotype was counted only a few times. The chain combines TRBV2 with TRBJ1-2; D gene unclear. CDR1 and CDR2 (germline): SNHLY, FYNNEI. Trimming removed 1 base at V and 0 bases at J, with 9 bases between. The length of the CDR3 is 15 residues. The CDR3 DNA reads TGTGCCAGCAGTGAAGGGCCAAGACCTAACTATGGCTACACCTTC. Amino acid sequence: CASSEGPRPNYGYTF.

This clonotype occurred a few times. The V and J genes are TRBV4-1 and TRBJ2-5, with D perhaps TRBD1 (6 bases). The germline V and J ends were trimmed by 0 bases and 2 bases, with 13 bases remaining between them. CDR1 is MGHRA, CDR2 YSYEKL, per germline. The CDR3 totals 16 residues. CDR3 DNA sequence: TGCGCCAGCAGCCAAGATCAAGGGGGATCACAAGAGACCCAGTACTTC. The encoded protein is CASSQDQGGSQETQYF.

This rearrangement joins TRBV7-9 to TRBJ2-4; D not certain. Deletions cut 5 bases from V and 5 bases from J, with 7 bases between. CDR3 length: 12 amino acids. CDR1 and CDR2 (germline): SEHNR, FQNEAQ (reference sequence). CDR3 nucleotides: TGTGCCAGCAGCAAGGGCGAAAACATTCAGTACTTC. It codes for CASSKGENIQYF.